This TCR beta chain originates from a study of blood T cells in healthy people across ages. Through a sample-barcoded 5' primer and a J-beta primer mix, a second PCR was run for roughly 6 to 11 cycles. Unique molecular identifiers of 12 random nucleotides labeled each cDNA. TCRdb re-called the 5' RACE reads through MiXCR, storing one row per CDR3 protein. The data contain about 780,000 distinct CDR3 sequences, around half of them seen just once; the ten biggest clones take up 15% to 20%. The germline CDR1 and CDR2 sequences are DFQATT and SNEGSKA (reference sequence). V gave up 8 bases and J gave up 0 bases, with 17 bases separating them. The CDR3 is 15 amino acids.

What was sequenced was blood. The chain links TRBV20-1 to TRBJ2-1; D gene unclear. This sequence originates from an older man in good health. CDR3 in DNA: TGCAGTACTACCCGACCCAGGAGCTCCTACAATGAGCAGTTCTTC. Translating gives CSTTRPRSSYNEQFF.